A selection of T cell receptor beta chains follows, all from one sample in a study of Graves' ophthalmopathy and Graves' hyperthyroidism. TCRdb itself ran the multiplex PCR reads through MiXCR, one entry per CDR3 protein. The sample holds approximately 410,000 distinct CDR3 sequences; 15% are singletons and the top ten take 5.5% to 7%. The sequenced sample consisted of peripheral blood. The receptor set was obtained from a young woman with stable Graves' hyperthyroidism. The CDR3 runs from the conserved cysteine through the conserved F or W. Fields, in order: CDR3 length, J gene, clone size, D gene, V gene, CDR3 protein, CDR3 DNA. The D gene is left open where the match is weak. Some rows mark clone size as missing; the rest say once, few, many or name a class of expanded clone.

len: 15; j_gene: TRBJ1-2; abundance: many; d_gene: .; v_gene: TRBV12-3/TRBV12-4; CDR3aa: CASSLEKRGAFGYTF; CDR3nt: TGTGCCAGCAGTTTAGAGAAGAGGGGCGCGTTCGGCTACACCTTC
len: 12; j_gene: TRBJ1-1; abundance: many; d_gene: .; v_gene: TRBV20-1; CDR3aa: CSARRAPTEAFF; CDR3nt: TGCAGTGCTAGAAGGGCACCCACTGAAGCTTTCTTT
len: 18; j_gene: TRBJ2-5; abundance: .; d_gene: TRBD2; v_gene: TRBV12-3/TRBV12-4; CDR3aa: CASSDHAGGGAGGETQYF; CDR3nt: TGTGCCAGCAGTGACCATGCTGGCGGGGGGGCAGGCGGGGAGACCCAGTACTTC
len: 17; j_gene: TRBJ1-5; abundance: many; d_gene: .; v_gene: TRBV11-2; CDR3aa: CASSLGAGKVGRQPQHF; CDR3nt: TGTGCCAGCAGCTTAGGGGCAGGGAAGGTAGGAAGGCAGCCCCAGCATTTT
len: 14; j_gene: TRBJ2-2; abundance: many; d_gene: .; v_gene: TRBV20-1; CDR3aa: CSVRGGALTGELFF; CDR3nt: TGCAGTGTCAGAGGGGGGGCCTTGACCGGGGAGCTGTTTTTT
len: 13; j_gene: TRBJ1-1; abundance: many; d_gene: .; v_gene: TRBV12-3/TRBV12-4; CDR3aa: CASSLGFNTEAFF; CDR3nt: TGTGCCAGCAGTTTGGGGTTTAACACTGAAGCTTTCTTT
len: 15; j_gene: TRBJ1-1; abundance: many; d_gene: TRBD1; v_gene: TRBV6-2/TRBV6-3; CDR3aa: CASSYWPPQGTEAFF; CDR3nt: TGTGCCAGCAGTTACTGGCCTCCACAGGGGACTGAAGCTTTCTTT
len: 19; j_gene: TRBJ1-2; abundance: many; d_gene: TRBD1; v_gene: TRBV6-2/TRBV6-3; CDR3aa: CASSYSSQGGIEFRYGYTF; CDR3nt: TGTGCCAGCAGTTACTCGTCGCAGGGGGGAATTGAGTTCCGCTATGGCTACACCTTC
len: 14; j_gene: TRBJ2-5; abundance: many; d_gene: .; v_gene: TRBV10-2; CDR3aa: CASSERQAQETQYF; CDR3nt: TGCGCCAGCAGTGAGAGACAGGCGCAAGAGACCCAGTACTTC
len: 13; j_gene: TRBJ2-7; abundance: .; d_gene: .; v_gene: TRBV2; CDR3aa: CASSAAFLIEQYF; CDR3nt: TGTGCCAGCAGTGCGGCCTTCCTTATCGAGCAGTACTTC
len: 13; j_gene: TRBJ2-7; abundance: many; d_gene: .; v_gene: TRBV6-2/TRBV6-3; CDR3aa: CASSIRAEGEQYF; CDR3nt: TGTGCCAGCAGTATCAGGGCCGAGGGGGAGCAGTACTTC
len: 14; j_gene: TRBJ1-2; abundance: many; d_gene: .; v_gene: TRBV20-1; CDR3aa: CSATDRDPPYGYTF; CDR3nt: TGCAGTGCTACCGACCGGGACCCTCCGTATGGCTACACCTTC
len: 15; j_gene: TRBJ1-5; abundance: few; d_gene: TRBD1; v_gene: TRBV12-3/TRBV12-4; CDR3aa: CATRDSAARDQPQHF; CDR3nt: TGTGCCACTCGGGACAGCGCGGCTCGGGACCAGCCCCAGCATTTT
len: 17; j_gene: TRBJ1-5; abundance: .; d_gene: TRBD1; v_gene: TRBV28; CDR3aa: CASSLFRTGGSNQPQHF; CDR3nt: TGTGCCAGCAGTTTATTTCGGACAGGGGGAAGCAATCAGCCCCAGCATTTT
len: 17; j_gene: TRBJ2-5; abundance: many; d_gene: .; v_gene: TRBV12-5; CDR3aa: CASGLYGGALGKETQYF; CDR3nt: TGTGCTAGTGGTTTGTACGGTGGGGCACTGGGGAAAGAGACCCAGTACTTC
len: 15; j_gene: TRBJ1-5; abundance: .; d_gene: TRBD1; v_gene: TRBV6-1; CDR3aa: CASSPRDRGHQPQHF; CDR3nt: TGTGCCAGCAGCCCCAGAGACAGGGGGCATCAGCCCCAGCATTTT
len: 14; j_gene: TRBJ2-7; abundance: many; d_gene: .; v_gene: TRBV9; CDR3aa: CASSVSEGYDEQYF; CDR3nt: TGTGCCAGCAGCGTCTCTGAGGGTTACGACGAGCAGTACTTC
len: 14; j_gene: TRBJ1-5; abundance: few; d_gene: TRBD1; v_gene: TRBV12-3/TRBV12-4; CDR3aa: CASSGGQGPQPQHF; CDR3nt: TGTGCCAGCAGCGGCGGACAGGGGCCTCAGCCCCAGCATTTT
len: 14; j_gene: TRBJ1-2; abundance: many; d_gene: .; v_gene: TRBV2; CDR3aa: CASSEGIGNYGYTF; CDR3nt: TGTGCCAGCAGTGAAGGGATAGGGAACTATGGCTACACCTTC
len: 13; j_gene: TRBJ2-7; abundance: many; d_gene: TRBD1; v_gene: TRBV12-3/TRBV12-4; CDR3aa: CASRPRQGYEQYF; CDR3nt: TGTGCCAGCAGGCCCAGACAGGGCTACGAGCAGTACTTC
len: 14; j_gene: TRBJ1-6; abundance: many; d_gene: TRBD1; v_gene: TRBV5-1; CDR3aa: CASSGGQNNSPLHF; CDR3nt: TGCGCCAGCAGCGGGGGACAGAATAATTCACCCCTCCACTTT
len: 14; j_gene: TRBJ1-4; abundance: few; d_gene: TRBD1; v_gene: TRBV2; CDR3aa: CASKAQGANEKLFF; CDR3nt: TGTGCCAGCAAGGCGCAGGGGGCGAATGAAAAACTGTTTTTT
len: 16; j_gene: TRBJ1-1; abundance: many; d_gene: .; v_gene: TRBV29-1; CDR3aa: CSVGVDSRGGDTEAFF; CDR3nt: TGCAGCGTAGGAGTGGACAGTCGGGGGGGTGACACTGAAGCTTTCTTT
len: 15; j_gene: TRBJ1-2; abundance: .; d_gene: TRBD1; v_gene: TRBV6-5; CDR3aa: CASSYLTGLNYGYTF; CDR3nt: TGTGCCAGCAGTTACTTGACAGGGCTTAATTATGGCTACACCTTC
len: 16; j_gene: TRBJ2-6; abundance: many; d_gene: .; v_gene: TRBV6-1; CDR3aa: CASSEGRISGANVLTF; CDR3nt: TGTGCCAGCAGTGAAGGGCGGATCTCTGGGGCCAACGTCCTGACTTTC
len: 12; j_gene: TRBJ1-1; abundance: many; d_gene: .; v_gene: TRBV6-2/TRBV6-3; CDR3aa: CASSMIGTEAFF; CDR3nt: TGTGCCAGCAGTATGATAGGCACTGAAGCTTTCTTT
len: 10; j_gene: TRBJ2-5; abundance: many; d_gene: TRBD1; v_gene: TRBV29-1; CDR3aa: CSAGQGVRYF; CDR3nt: TGCAGCGCTGGACAGGGGGTTCGGTACTTC
len: 14; j_gene: TRBJ2-4; abundance: many; d_gene: .; v_gene: TRBV6-2/TRBV6-3; CDR3aa: CASSPTSAKNIQYF; CDR3nt: TGTGCCAGCAGTCCCACTAGCGCCAAAAACATTCAGTACTTC
len: 13; j_gene: TRBJ1-1; abundance: many; d_gene: .; v_gene: TRBV12-3/TRBV12-4; CDR3aa: CASSSMGSVRAFF; CDR3nt: TGTGCCAGCAGTTCGATGGGCTCTGTACGAGCTTTCTTT
len: 14; j_gene: TRBJ2-5; abundance: .; d_gene: TRBD2; v_gene: TRBV7-7; CDR3aa: CASSVAGGQETKYF; CDR3nt: TGTGCTAGCAGCGTAGCGGGGGGGCAAGAGACCAAGTACTTC
len: 18; j_gene: TRBJ2-2; abundance: few; d_gene: TRBD1; v_gene: TRBV9; CDR3aa: CASSGLNGDRAWTGELFF; CDR3nt: TGTGCCAGCAGCGGCCTAAATGGAGACAGGGCTTGGACCGGGGAGCTGTTTTTT
len: 14; j_gene: TRBJ2-5; abundance: many; d_gene: .; v_gene: TRBV29-1; CDR3aa: CSVEAFGLSETQYF; CDR3nt: TGCAGCGTTGAGGCTTTTGGGTTATCAGAGACCCAGTACTTC
len: 13; j_gene: TRBJ1-2; abundance: many; d_gene: .; v_gene: TRBV12-3/TRBV12-4; CDR3aa: CASSLQGSEGYTF; CDR3nt: TGTGCCAGCAGTTTACAGGGGTCAGAGGGCTACACCTTC
len: 19; j_gene: TRBJ2-2; abundance: many; d_gene: .; v_gene: TRBV25-1; CDR3aa: CASSEGVVVGPGGTGELFF; CDR3nt: TGTGCCAGCAGTGAAGGGGTCGTCGTAGGACCGGGCGGCACCGGGGAGCTGTTTTTT
len: 17; j_gene: TRBJ1-1; abundance: many; d_gene: TRBD1; v_gene: TRBV11-2; CDR3aa: CASSLTGAKGRFSEAFF; CDR3nt: TGTGCCAGCAGCTTGACAGGGGCGAAGGGTAGGTTCTCTGAAGCTTTCTTT
len: 14; j_gene: TRBJ1-2; abundance: many; d_gene: .; v_gene: TRBV5-4; CDR3aa: CASSLQSDFYGYTF; CDR3nt: TGTGCCAGCAGCTTGCAAAGCGATTTCTATGGCTACACCTTC
len: 14; j_gene: TRBJ1-2; abundance: many; d_gene: .; v_gene: TRBV20-1; CDR3aa: CSARDMGKDYGYTF; CDR3nt: TGCAGTGCTAGAGATATGGGGAAGGACTATGGCTACACCTTC
len: 13; j_gene: TRBJ2-5; abundance: many; d_gene: .; v_gene: TRBV7-3; CDR3aa: CASSLTRGETQYF; CDR3nt: TGTGCCAGCAGCTTAACCCGTGGGGAGACCCAGTACTTC
len: 14; j_gene: TRBJ2-7; abundance: .; d_gene: TRBD1; v_gene: TRBV18; CDR3aa: CASSPGTALPQANF; CDR3nt: TGTGCCAGCTCACCCGGGACAGCCCTCCCCCAAGCGAACTTC
len: 17; j_gene: TRBJ1-2; abundance: few; d_gene: TRBD1; v_gene: TRBV6-1; CDR3aa: CASSVRMTGSINYGYTF; CDR3nt: TGTGCCAGCAGTGTTCGAATGACAGGGTCGATTAACTATGGCTACACCTTC
len: 18; j_gene: TRBJ2-6; abundance: many; d_gene: .; v_gene: TRBV7-3; CDR3aa: CASSLGGTASSGANVLTF; CDR3nt: TGTGCCAGCAGCTTAGGCGGGACTGCGAGCTCTGGGGCCAACGTCCTGACTTTC
len: 16; j_gene: TRBJ2-6; abundance: few; d_gene: .; v_gene: TRBV20-1; CDR3aa: CSAKESRAAGANVLTF; CDR3nt: TGCAGTGCTAAAGAAAGCAGGGCTGCGGGGGCCAACGTCCTGACTTTC
len: 14; j_gene: TRBJ1-6; abundance: many; d_gene: TRBD1; v_gene: TRBV6-1; CDR3aa: CASSAPGQAAPLHF; CDR3nt: TGTGCCAGCAGCGCTCCGGGACAGGCCGCACCCCTCCACTTT
len: 13; j_gene: TRBJ1-1; abundance: many; d_gene: .; v_gene: TRBV2; CDR3aa: CASVFGANTEAFF; CDR3nt: TGTGCCAGCGTCTTTGGGGCGAACACTGAAGCTTTCTTT
len: 15; j_gene: TRBJ2-7; abundance: many; d_gene: TRBD1; v_gene: TRBV10-3; CDR3aa: CAISQGAGVDYEQYF; CDR3nt: TGTGCCATCAGTCAGGGGGCAGGGGTGGACTACGAGCAGTACTTC
len: 13; j_gene: TRBJ2-7; abundance: many; d_gene: .; v_gene: TRBV19; CDR3aa: CASSSLQGSEQYF; CDR3nt: TGTGCCAGTAGTTCCCTTCAGGGGAGCGAGCAGTACTTC
len: 12; j_gene: TRBJ2-5; abundance: many; d_gene: .; v_gene: TRBV12-5; CDR3aa: CASGLDEETQYF; CDR3nt: TGTGCTAGTGGTTTAGATGAAGAGACCCAGTACTTC
len: 15; j_gene: TRBJ2-2; abundance: many; d_gene: TRBD1; v_gene: TRBV12-3/TRBV12-4; CDR3aa: CASSQGAGRTGELFF; CDR3nt: TGTGCCAGCTCCCAGGGGGCAGGGCGGACCGGGGAGCTGTTTTTT
len: 12; j_gene: TRBJ1-2; abundance: many; d_gene: .; v_gene: TRBV2; CDR3aa: CASSVQLYGYTF; CDR3nt: TGTGCCAGCAGTGTACAGCTCTATGGCTACACCTTC
len: 14; j_gene: TRBJ1-2; abundance: .; d_gene: .; v_gene: TRBV9; CDR3aa: CASSVVGQGQGYTF; CDR3nt: TGTGCCAGCAGCGTAGTGGGTCAGGGGCAGGGCTACACCTTC
len: 16; j_gene: TRBJ2-7; abundance: few; d_gene: TRBD2; v_gene: TRBV20-1; CDR3aa: CSAPPALSGASYEQYF; CDR3nt: TGCAGTGCTCCTCCGGCCCTCAGCGGGGCCTCCTACGAGCAGTACTTC
len: 15; j_gene: TRBJ1-1; abundance: many; d_gene: TRBD1; v_gene: TRBV4-1; CDR3aa: CASRNMRGRNTEAFF; CDR3nt: TGCGCCAGCAGAAATATGAGGGGGCGAAACACTGAAGCTTTCTTT
len: 11; j_gene: TRBJ2-5; abundance: many; d_gene: .; v_gene: TRBV20-1; CDR3aa: CSASAQQTQYF; CDR3nt: TGCAGCGCTAGCGCCCAGCAGACCCAGTACTTC
len: 15; j_gene: TRBJ1-3; abundance: many; d_gene: TRBD1; v_gene: TRBV4-2; CDR3aa: CASSPDRPSGNTIYF; CDR3nt: TGTGCCAGCAGCCCGGACAGGCCCTCTGGAAACACCATATATTTT
len: 12; j_gene: TRBJ2-7; abundance: many; d_gene: .; v_gene: TRBV20-1; CDR3aa: CSARDASYEQYF; CDR3nt: TGCAGTGCTAGAGACGCCTCCTACGAGCAGTACTTC
len: 13; j_gene: TRBJ1-1; abundance: many; d_gene: .; v_gene: TRBV5-1; CDR3aa: CASSLEPISEAFF; CDR3nt: TGCGCCAGCAGCTTGGAACCCATATCGGAGGCTTTCTTT